A single TCR beta chain is shown here with its context. The antigen remains unidentified. Produced via immunoSEQ multiplex PCR; TCRdb's table is partial and in-frame only. The data contain 150,000 to 200,000 clones, just under 90% of them singletons. The germline V gene has CDR1 LGHNT and CDR2 FRNRAP. There are 14 residues in the CDR3. Trimming removed 1 base at V and 6 bases at J, with 10 bases between. The data were taken from a study of cytomegalovirus exposure and HLA in healthy donors. Study context: According to later analysis, the same platform produced the 110 or so validation and 600 to 800 first-cohort repertoires. Whole-study findings and limits: A classifier reportedly called cytomegalovirus status with high sensitivity and specificity. Most sequenced TCRs were rare (though some public TCRs occurred in many donors). According to the study, around 160 TCR beta chains were cytomegalovirus-associated.

The receptor was isolated from a man younger than 30 in good health and CMV-seropositive. The chain has TRBV12-5 and TRBJ2-1; no firm D call. Source material: PBMCs. The CDR3 here is CASGLDQLFNEQFF. The CDR3 DNA reads TGTGCTAGTGGTTTGGATCAGTTATTCAATGAGCAGTTCTTC.